A selection of T cell receptor beta chains follows, all from one sample in a study of PD-1 blockade in classical Hodgkin lymphoma. The data were produced by immunoSEQ multiplex PCR, yet TCRdb's version contains in-frame clones alone and is incomplete. Found here are about 110,000 clones, approximately 90% of them singletons; the top ten hold approximately 20%. Specimen: peripheral blood mononuclear cells (PBMCs), collected before the second cycle of nivolumab. Receptors were obtained from a human donor with classical Hodgkin lymphoma. The CDR3 runs from the conserved cysteine through the conserved F or W. The D gene is left open where the match is weak.

CDR3 length,D gene,J gene,V gene,CDR3 protein,CDR3 DNA
13,TRBD1,TRBJ2-7,TRBV19,CASSTDRGYEQYF,TGTGCCAGTAGTACTGACAGGGGCTACGAGCAGTACTTC
15,TRBD2,TRBJ2-7,TRBV4-2,CASSHQREAYYEQYF,TGTGCCAGCAGCCATCAGCGGGAGGCGTACTACGAGCAGTACTTC
14,NA,TRBJ2-3,TRBV29-1,CSVEALASTDTQYF,TGCAGCGTTGAGGCCCTAGCTAGCACAGATACGCAGTATTTT
14,TRBD1,TRBJ1-2,TRBV7-9,CASSRGQGEGGYTF,TGTGCCAGCAGCCGGGGACAGGGTGAGGGTGGCTACACCTTC
15,NA,TRBJ1-1,TRBV19,CASAREGWANTEAFF,TGTGCCAGTGCGCGAGAGGGGTGGGCAAACACTGAAGCTTTCTTT
11,NA,TRBJ2-6,TRBV7-2,CASSPSNVLTF,TGTGCCAGCAGCCCATCCAACGTCCTGACTTTC
14,NA,TRBJ1-1,TRBV5-4,CASSLFGTGAEAFF,TGTGCCAGCAGCTTGTTTGGTACGGGGGCTGAAGCTTTCTTT
16,NA,TRBJ2-1,TRBV5-6,CASTEGLRQYLNEQFF,TGTGCCAGCACAGAGGGTTTGAGGCAATACCTCAATGAGCAGTTCTTC
16,TRBD2,TRBJ2-5,TRBV9,CASSVGSSGRGETQYF,TGTGCCAGCAGCGTAGGGTCTAGCGGGAGGGGGGAGACCCAGTACTTC
14,NA,TRBJ2-5,TRBV5-1,CASSLIGQSETQYF,TGCGCCAGCAGCTTGATAGGACAGTCGGAGACCCAGTACTTC
15,NA,TRBJ2-7,TRBV6-1,CASTKEGGPSYEQYF,TGTGCCAGCACAAAGGAGGGGGGGCCATCCTACGAGCAGTACTTC
13,NA,TRBJ1-2,TRBV18,CASSGGKNYGYTF,TGTGCCAGCTCAGGCGGAAAAAACTATGGCTACACCTTC
12,TRBD1,TRBJ2-5,TRBV29-1,CSAHRGQETQYF,TGCAGCGCCCACAGGGGGCAAGAGACCCAGTACTTC
13,NA,TRBJ2-2,TRBV9,CASSARGTGELFF,TGTGCCAGCAGCGCCAGGGGCACCGGGGAGCTGTTTTTT
13,NA,TRBJ2-3,TRBV7-2,CASSQLRSDTQYF,TGTGCCAGCAGCCAGCTCAGGTCAGATACGCAGTATTTT